Listed below are T cell receptor beta chains from one sample, sequenced in a study of blood T cell repertoires in COVID-19. Measured with immunoSEQ multiplex PCR; TCRdb has only the in-frame clones, and not every one. The top ten hold 2.4% of the sample, which has some 200,000 clones, about 82% seen once. Sequences were obtained from peripheral blood. The receptors stem from a woman in her 70s with COVID-19, enrolled during active disease. Both conserved end residues are part of each CDR3. Fields, in order: J gene, V gene, clone size, CDR3 length, D gene, CDR3 protein, CDR3 DNA. D genes are given only for firm matches. Rows may omit the clone size; those that give it use once, few, many or a size class.

TRBJ1-2 | TRBV19 | - | 13 | TRBD1 | CASRPDRGHGYTF | TGTGCCAGTAGACCAGACAGGGGGCACGGCTACACCTTC
TRBJ1-3 | TRBV29-1 | - | 13 | - | CSVNFRSGNTIYF | TGCAGCGTTAATTTCCGGTCTGGAAACACCATATATTTT
TRBJ2-3 | TRBV3-1/TRBV3-2 | - | 15 | - | CASSPLSGVTDTQYF | TGTGCCAGCAGCCCTCTTTCGGGAGTCACAGATACGCAGTATTTT
TRBJ2-7 | TRBV9 | - | 14 | - | CASSYRDSLYEQYF | TGTGCCAGCAGCTACCGGGACTCTCTCTACGAGCAGTACTTC
TRBJ2-7 | TRBV13 | - | 16 | TRBD2 | CASSSSGRAVLDEQYF | TGTGCCAGCAGCAGTAGCGGGAGGGCCGTTTTAGACGAGCAGTACTTC
TRBJ1-3 | TRBV10-3 | - | 15 | TRBD1 | CASGQGADSGNTIYF | TGTGCCAGTGGACAGGGGGCTGACTCTGGAAACACCATATATTTT
TRBJ2-7 | TRBV9 | - | 14 | - | CASSVVAGGGEQYF | TGTGCCAGCAGCGTAGTGGCAGGGGGAGGCGAGCAGTACTTC
TRBJ1-4 | TRBV19 | once | 15 | - | CASSIVRGQDEKLFF | TGTGCCAGTAGTATTGTAAGGGGTCAGGATGAAAAACTGTTTTTT
TRBJ2-1 | TRBV29-1 | - | 14 | - | CSVQQGSRYNEQFF | TGCAGCGTTCAGCAAGGGAGTCGGTACAATGAGCAGTTCTTC
TRBJ1-5 | TRBV7-2 | - | 16 | TRBD1 | CASSPFDRGQGQPQHF | TGTGCCAGCAGCCCATTCGACAGGGGGCAAGGGCAGCCCCAGCATTTT
TRBJ1-1 | TRBV11-1 | few | 15 | - | CASSLALAGGTEAFF | TGTGCCAGCAGCTTAGCGTTGGCAGGAGGGACTGAAGCTTTCTTT
TRBJ1-2 | TRBV6-1 | few | 16 | TRBD1 | CASSEAVAGGGYGYTF | TGTGCCAGCAGTGAAGCGGTCGCAGGGGGCGGCTATGGCTACACCTTC
TRBJ1-2 | TRBV14 | - | 15 | - | CASSTSPGQGYGYTF | TGTGCCAGCAGTACGAGTCCGGGACAAGGCTATGGCTACACCTTC
TRBJ2-2 | TRBV7-3 | - | 17 | TRBD2 | CASSRGPSGSYTGELFF | TGTGCCAGCAGCCGGGGGCCCAGCGGGAGTTACACCGGGGAGCTGTTTTTT
TRBJ1-2 | TRBV12-3/TRBV12-4 | - | 13 | - | CASSRGQDYGYTF | TGTGCCAGCAGCCGGGGACAAGACTATGGCTACACCTTC
TRBJ1-1 | TRBV5-8 | - | 12 | - | CASSLVGARAFF | TGTGCCAGCAGCTTGGTAGGGGCTCGAGCTTTCTTT
TRBJ1-5 | TRBV4-1 | - | 15 | - | CASSPVGGSNNPQHF | TGCGCCAGCAGCCCGGTGGGAGGGTCCAATAACCCCCAGCATTTT
TRBJ1-5 | TRBV4-3 | - | 14 | - | CASSQDLADQPQHF | TGCGCCAGCAGCCAAGATCTTGCGGATCAGCCCCAGCATTTT
TRBJ1-4 | TRBV13 | - | 16 | TRBD1 | CASSPGTGGAIEKLFF | TGTGCCAGCTCGCCCGGGACAGGGGGCGCGATCGAAAAACTGTTTTTT
TRBJ2-7 | TRBV3-1/TRBV3-2 | - | 13 | - | CASSQGGRYEQYF | TGTGCCAGCAGCCAAGGAGGTCGGTACGAGCAGTACTTC
TRBJ1-6 | TRBV5-6 | - | 15 | - | CASSLGRGLGSPLHF | TGTGCCAGCAGCTTGGGAAGGGGCCTTGGATCACCCCTCCACTTT
TRBJ2-2 | TRBV7-8 | - | 14 | - | CASRLAGNTGELFF | TGTGCCAGCAGGCTCGCAGGGAACACCGGGGAGCTGTTTTTT
TRBJ1-2 | TRBV7-8 | - | 14 | - | CASSLTDGGYGYTF | TGTGCCAGCAGCTTAACCGATGGAGGCTATGGCTACACCTTC
TRBJ1-1 | TRBV29-1 | - | 12 | TRBD1 | CSVGGASTEAFF | TGCAGCGTAGGGGGCGCGAGCACTGAAGCTTTCTTT
TRBJ2-1 | TRBV9 | - | 14 | - | CASSVRPQGNEQFF | TGTGCCAGCAGCGTAAGGCCCCAGGGCAATGAGCAGTTCTTC
TRBJ1-4 | TRBV2 | - | 16 | TRBD1 | CASANRTGGSGEKLFF | TGTGCCAGCGCGAACCGGACAGGGGGATCGGGTGAAAAACTGTTTTTT